This passage covers 20 T cell receptor beta chains from one sample sequenced in a study of CD8 T cells in Susac syndrome. RNA was extracted with the RNeasy kit, and a quantity of roughly 0.5 to 1 ug was reverse transcribed using random hexamers. One entry per CDR3 protein, called by TCRdb with MiXCR from the immunoSEQ multiplex PCR reads. The sample has just over 80,000 distinct CDR3 sequences, roughly 94% seen once; the top ten hold roughly 0.27%. The sequenced sample was CD8+ T cells from PBMCs. These receptors were collected from a human donor in good health.

The chain recombines TRBV9 with TRBJ1-5, with D uncertain. In germline, CDR1 is SGDLS, CDR2 YYNGEE. V lost 0 bases to trimming and J lost 6 bases, with 13 bases between them. This CDR3 is built from 15 residues. The CDR3 is CASSVGQVEGQPQHF. In nucleotides, the CDR3 is TGTGCCAGCAGCGTAGGCCAGGTTGAGGGTCAGCCCCAGCATTTT.

The J gene is TRBJ1-2, the V gene TRBV20-1; the match to TRBD1 covers 9 bases. J gave up 6 bases and V 1 base, and 6 bases lay outside the gene matches. Germline V gives CDR1 DFQATT, CDR2 SNEGSKA (reference sequence). This CDR3 has 14 residues. The CDR3 DNA sequence: TGCAGTGCTAGAGCTTTGGGACAGGGAAATGGCTACACCTTC. It codes for CSARALGQGNGYTF.

The chain uses TRBV5-1 and TRBJ2-7; a possible D gene is TRBD2 (5 bases). The V end lost 3 bases, the J end lost 6 bases, and 13 bases lay between the germline ends. The germline V gene has CDR1 SGHRS and CDR2 YFSETQ. This CDR3 has 13 amino acids. Here the CDR3 DNA reads TGCGCCAGCAGCTCGGACTGGATCTGCGAGCAGTACGTC. Its translation: CASSSDWICEQYV.

The CDR3 is CSVAAVMGAGGSFF. The CDR3 bases are TGCAGCGTTGCAGCAGTGATGGGGGCTGGGGGATCCTTCTTT. This chain joins TRBV29-1 and TRBJ1-1; maybe TRBD1 (6 bases). V gave up 4 bases and J gave up 14 bases, with 26 bases separating them. This CDR3 spans 14 amino acids. Germline values: CDR1 SQVTM, CDR2 ANQGSEA.

This clonotype is a singleton in its sample. This chain's CDR3 is CSVVGLLNEQFF. The DNA of the CDR3 is TGCAGCGTTGTAGGGCTCCTCAATGAGCAGTTCTTC. The V gene is TRBV29-1, the J gene TRBJ2-1; D gene unclear. CDR3 size: 12 residues. Germline-derived CDR1 and CDR2 are SQVTM and ANQGSEA. Deletions cut 4 bases from V and 6 bases from J, with 10 bases between.

The genes are TRBV12-3 or TRBV12-4 and TRBJ2-5, with no clear D. This CDR3 is 12 amino acids long. The V and J ends lost 3 bases and 6 bases respectively, with 8 bases between them. CDR3 nucleotides: TGTGCCAGCAGTTTTCTCTTGCAGACCCAGTACTTC. It encodes CASSFLLQTQYF.

This clonotype was seen just once. V gene TRBV5-6 combines with J gene TRBJ2-1; the D gene is possibly TRBD1 (5 bases). Per germline, CDR1 SGHDT and CDR2 YYEEEE. The V end was cut by 1 base, the J end by 6 bases, with 23 bases between. CDR3 length: 18 amino acids. The CDR3 here is CASSLRAGRRRQRNEQFF. CDR3 DNA: TGTGCCAGCAGCTTGCGGGCAGGGCGCCGTCGGCAGCGCAATGAGCAGTTCTTC.

The chain couples TRBV24-1 to TRBJ1-2, with D perhaps TRBD1 (5 bases). This CDR3 contains 16 residues. From germline, CDR1 is KGHDR and CDR2 SFDVKD. Trimming took off 5 bases at V and 3 bases at J, with 18 bases between the two ends. The CDR3 here is CATSAPVDTEYYGYTF. CDR3 nucleotides: TGTGCCACCAGTGCCCCTGTGGACACAGAATACTATGGCTACACCTTC.

The chain employs TRBV9 and TRBJ1-4, with D perhaps matching TRBD1 (5 bases). V lost 6 bases to trimming and J lost 4 bases, with 16 bases between them. Looked up from germline, CDR1 is SGDLS and CDR2 is YYNGEE. The CDR3 contains 15 residues. The chain's CDR3 is CASTHGGRLNEKLFF. The CDR3 nucleotides read TGTGCCAGCACCCACGGGGGACGGCTTAATGAAAAACTGTTTTTT.

The rearrangement uses TRBV12-3 or TRBV12-4 and TRBJ1-1; the match to TRBD1 covers 8 bases. V lost 10 bases to trimming and J lost 7 bases; unmatched junction nucleotides: 11. This CDR3 spans 13 amino acids. CDR3 sequence (DNA): TGTGCCAACCTCGGGACAGGAGGAAATGAAGCTTTCTTT. This gives the protein CANLGTGGNEAFF.

The rearrangement links TRBV5-1 to TRBJ2-5; the D gene is possibly TRBD1 (6 bases). The germline gives CDR1 SGHRS, CDR2 YFSETQ. The CDR3 consists of 13 residues. V was trimmed by 4 bases and J by 5 bases, leaving 12 bases between them. The CDR3 DNA is TGCGCCAGCAGCGAGGGGGTGCGGGAGACCCAGTACTTC. This translates into CASSEGVRETQYF. Complete variable domain (other parts from reference TRBV5-1 and TRBJ2-5): KAGVTQTPRYLIKTRGQQVTLSCSPISGHRSVSWYQQTPGQGLQFLFEYFSETQRNKGNFPGRFSGRQFSNSRSEMNVSTLELGDSALYLCASSEGVRETQYFGPGTRLLVL.

The chain couples TRBV7-9 to TRBJ2-3, with a possible D match to TRBD2 (6 bases). This CDR3 comprises 17 residues. CDR1 and CDR2 (germline): SEHNR, FQNEAQ (reference sequence). Trimming took off 3 bases at V and 0 bases at J, with 16 bases between the two ends. DNA for the CDR3: TGTGCCAGCAGCTTTTTAGATAGCGGTACTAGCACAGATACGCAGTATTTT. Encoded protein: CASSFLDSGTSTDTQYF. Combining the CDR3 with reference TRBV7-9 and TRBJ2-3 gives the whole variable domain DTGVSQNPRHKITKRGQNVTFRCDPISEHNRLYWYRQTLGQGPEFLTYFQNEAQLEKSRLLSDRFSAERPKGSFSTLEIQRTEQGDSAMYLCASSFLDSGTSTDTQYFGPGTRLTVL.

The J gene is TRBJ2-5, the V gene TRBV11-2; TRBD2 is a possible D gene (6 bases). CDR3 length: 17 amino acids. The germline gives CDR1 SGHAT, CDR2 FQNNGV. The V end lost 8 bases, the J end lost 4 bases, and 26 bases lay between the germline ends. In nucleotides, the CDR3 is TGTGCCAGCTTCGGATCCCGGACTGGGACCGGGGGAGAGACCCAGTACTTC. This encodes CASFGSRTGTGGETQYF.

The chain links TRBV10-2 to TRBJ2-7; a possible D gene is TRBD2 (6 bases). V shed 5 bases and J shed 2 bases, with 10 bases lying between them. The germline V gene encodes CDR1 WSHSY and CDR2 SAAADI. CDR3 length: 13 amino acids. The CDR3 here is CASSTGLTYEQYV. The CDR3 region has the DNA TGCGCCAGCAGTACGGGACTCACCTACGAGCAGTACGTC.

V is TRBV6-5 and J is TRBJ1-5, with unresolved D. Trimming removed 6 bases at V and 7 bases at J, with 13 bases between. This CDR3 region has 13 residues. Germline assignment: CDR1 MNHEY and CDR2 SVGAGI. The CDR3 DNA is TGTGCCAGCAGAACCGCGATGGCCCAGCCCCAGCATTTT. Its translation is CASRTAMAQPQHF.

The chain employs TRBV27 and TRBJ2-1, with D uncertain. Germline values: CDR1 MNHEY, CDR2 SMNVEV (reference sequence). The CDR3 runs to 13 residues. Trimming left V 3 bases short and J 9 bases short, with 12 bases between. The CDR3 loop reads CASSFTTQAEQFF. In nucleotides, the CDR3 is TGTGCCAGCAGTTTCACCACTCAGGCTGAGCAGTTCTTC.

The table lists this clonotype with a count of one. The chain recombines TRBV28 with TRBJ2-7; D possibly corresponds to TRBD2 (5 bases). This CDR3 is 16 amino acids long. CDR1 MDHEN and CDR2 SYDVKM come from the germline V gene. V lost 5 bases and J 0 bases, leaving 17 bases between the germline ends. Written as DNA, the CDR3 is TGTGCCAGCAGTGCGGGTTTCATAAAGAGCTCCTACGAGCAGTACGTC. Protein product: CASSAGFIKSSYEQYV.

This chain's CDR3 is CASRLAGDLYNEQFF. The CDR3 bases are TGTGCCAGCAGATTAGCGGGAGATCTCTACAATGAGCAGTTCTTC. The chain carries TRBV27 and TRBJ2-1; 9 bases agree with TRBD2. Per germline, CDR1 MNHEY and CDR2 SMNVEV (reference sequence). V lost 6 bases and J lost 3; bases outside the gene matches: 6. The CDR3 consists of 15 residues.

This chain uses TRBV13 with TRBJ2-7, with D maybe TRBD2 (5 bases). Germline CDR1 is PRHDT and CDR2 is FYEKMQ (reference sequence). CDR3 length: 13 amino acids. Between the trimmed V and J ends, which lost 4 bases and 2 bases, there was a span of 9 bases. CDR3 nucleotide sequence: TGTGCCAGCAGCTGGGCCGGGACCTACGAGCAGTACGTC. Translation gives CASSWAGTYEQYV.

The rearrangement links TRBV12-3 or TRBV12-4 to TRBJ1-2; D is uncertain. The V end lost 5 bases, the J end lost 4 bases, and 17 bases lay between the germline ends. The CDR3 runs 15 residues. Here the CDR3 reads CASSLLNPGPYGYTF. CDR3 nucleotide sequence: TGTGCCAGCAGTCTCCTTAACCCTGGTCCCTATGGCTACACCTTC.